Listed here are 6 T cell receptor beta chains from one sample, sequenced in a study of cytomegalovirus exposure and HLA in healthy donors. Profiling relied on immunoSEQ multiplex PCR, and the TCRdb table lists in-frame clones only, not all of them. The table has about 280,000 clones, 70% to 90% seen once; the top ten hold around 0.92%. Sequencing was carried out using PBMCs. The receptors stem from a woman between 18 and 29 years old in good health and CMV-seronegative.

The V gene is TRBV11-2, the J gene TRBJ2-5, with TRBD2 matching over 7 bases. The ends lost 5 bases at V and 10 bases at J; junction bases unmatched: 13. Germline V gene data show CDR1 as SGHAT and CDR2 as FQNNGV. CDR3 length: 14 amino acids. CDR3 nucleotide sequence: TGTGCCAGCAGCCCCCTGGCGCGGGAGAACGACCAGTACTTC. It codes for CASSPLARENDQYF.

The CDR3 loop is CASSLGSETQYF. CDR3 bases: TGCGCCAGCAGCTTGGGGAGCGAGACCCAGTACTTC. The chain employs TRBV5-1 and TRBJ2-5; no reliable D call. CDR1 and CDR2 (germline): SGHRS, YFSETQ. This CDR3 comprises 12 residues. Trimming took 0 bases from V and 5 from J, leaving 5 bases between them.

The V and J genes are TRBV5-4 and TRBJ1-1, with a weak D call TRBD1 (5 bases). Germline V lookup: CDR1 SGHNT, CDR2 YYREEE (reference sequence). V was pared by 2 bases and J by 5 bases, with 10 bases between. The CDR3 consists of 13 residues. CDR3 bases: TGTGCCAGCAGCTTCTGGGGCGGAACTGAAGCTTTCTTT. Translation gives CASSFWGGTEAFF. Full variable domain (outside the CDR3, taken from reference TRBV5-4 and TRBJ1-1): ETGVTQSPTHLIKTRGQQVTLRCSSQSGHNTVSWYQQALGQGPQFIFQYYREEENGRGNFPPRFSGLQFPNYSSELNVNALELDDSALYLCASSFWGGTEAFFGQGTRLTVV.

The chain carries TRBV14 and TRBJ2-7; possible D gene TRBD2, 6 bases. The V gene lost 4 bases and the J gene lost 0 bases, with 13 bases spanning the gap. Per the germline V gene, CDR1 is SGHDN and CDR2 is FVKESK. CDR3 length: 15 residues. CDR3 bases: TGTGCCAGCAGCCCCGGCGCGGGGAGCTCCTACGAGCAGTACTTC. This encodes CASSPGAGSSYEQYF.

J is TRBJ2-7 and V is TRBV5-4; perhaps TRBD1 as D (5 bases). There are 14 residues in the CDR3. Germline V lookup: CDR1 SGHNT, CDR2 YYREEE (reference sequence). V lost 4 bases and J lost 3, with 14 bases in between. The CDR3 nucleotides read TGTGCCAGCAGCCACCCGACAGAGAGCTACGAGCAGTACTTC. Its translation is CASSHPTESYEQYF. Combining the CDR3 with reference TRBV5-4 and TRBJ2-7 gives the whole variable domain ETGVTQSPTHLIKTRGQQVTLRCSSQSGHNTVSWYQQALGQGPQFIFQYYREEENGRGNFPPRFSGLQFPNYSSELNVNALELDDSALYLCASSHPTESYEQYFGPGTRLTVT.

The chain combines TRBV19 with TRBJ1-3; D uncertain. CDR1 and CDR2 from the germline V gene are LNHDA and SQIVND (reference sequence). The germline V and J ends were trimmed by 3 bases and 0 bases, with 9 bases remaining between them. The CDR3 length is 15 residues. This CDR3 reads CASSIASSSGNTIYF. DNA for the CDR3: TGTGCCAGTAGTATTGCCTCGAGCTCTGGAAACACCATATATTTT.